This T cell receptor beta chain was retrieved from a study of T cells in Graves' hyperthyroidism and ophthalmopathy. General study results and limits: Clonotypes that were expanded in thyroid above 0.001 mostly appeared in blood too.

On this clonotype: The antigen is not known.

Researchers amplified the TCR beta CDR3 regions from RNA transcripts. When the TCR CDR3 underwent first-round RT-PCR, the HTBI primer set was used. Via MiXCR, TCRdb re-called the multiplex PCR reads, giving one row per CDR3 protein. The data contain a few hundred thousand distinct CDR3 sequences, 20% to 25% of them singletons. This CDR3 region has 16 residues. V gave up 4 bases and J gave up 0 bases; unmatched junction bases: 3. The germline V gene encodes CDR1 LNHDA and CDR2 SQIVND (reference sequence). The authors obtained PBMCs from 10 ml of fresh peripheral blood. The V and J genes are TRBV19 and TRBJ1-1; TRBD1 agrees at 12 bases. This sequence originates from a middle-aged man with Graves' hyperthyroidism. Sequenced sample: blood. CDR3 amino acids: CASSTGTGGMNTEAFF. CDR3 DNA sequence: TGTGCCAGTAGTACCGGGACAGGGGGCATGAACACTGAAGCTTTCTTT.